This TCR beta chain is from a study of T-cell memory formation after mild COVID-19. Across the study: There were largely donor-specific TCR clusters.

The study, taken as a whole, reports: A second wave of clones peaked on day 37, and their SARS-CoV-2 specificity went unconfirmed.

With regard to this clonotype: What it recognizes is unknown.

UMIs and sample barcodes were carried by the TCR alpha and TCR beta cDNA libraries that 5'RACE produced using constant-segment primers. TCRdb reprocessed the 5' RACE reads with MiXCR, giving one entry per CDR3 protein. The table records some 45,000 distinct CDR3 sequences, less than 35% of them present only once. Germline CDR1 SEHNR, CDR2 FQNEAQ (reference sequence). Trimming pared 4 bases from V and 3 bases from J, leaving 15 bases between. CDR3 length: 15 residues. This TCR was recovered from a young man who had mild COVID-19 (a few samples of this study predate the infection). Cell type and time point are not known. The genes are TRBV7-9 and TRBJ2-5; the D gene is possibly TRBD1 (6 bases). The sequencing sample was made of PBMCs or a T cell subset sorted from them (not recorded which). The CDR3 region is CASSSKGEMEETQYF. CDR3 coding DNA: TGTGCCAGCAGCTCGAAGGGGGAGATGGAAGAGACCCAGTACTTC.